The next 15 T cell receptor beta chains were all read from a single sample in a study of cytomegalovirus exposure and HLA in healthy donors. This PCR relied on a set of 60 Vbeta primers and 13 Jbeta primers. TCRdb keeps only in-frame clones here, not all; method: immunoSEQ multiplex PCR. The table has 85,000 to 130,000 clones, 75% to 80% seen once. Sample: PBMCs. The receptors originated from a man aged 55 to 70 in good health and CMV-seropositive.

The chain joins TRBV7-6 to TRBJ2-5, with 12 nucleotides matching TRBD2. CDR3 length equals 15 residues. The V gene end was trimmed by 1 base and the J gene end by 4 bases; junction bases not matched to a gene: 1. Germline V gene lookup returns CDR1 SGHVS and CDR2 FNYEAQ. CDR3: CASSLVLAGGETQYF. CDR3 nucleotide sequence: TGTGCCAGCAGCTTAGTACTAGCGGGGGGAGAGACCCAGTACTTC.

The chain employs TRBV27 and TRBJ2-7; 7 nucleotides align to TRBD1. Losses at the gene ends were 2 bases for V and 4 bases for J; bases not matched to a gene: 5. The CDR3 spans 14 residues. From germline, CDR1 is MNHEY and CDR2 SMNVEV (reference sequence). The CDR3 loop is CASSLRGQGYEQYF. The DNA for the CDR3 is TGTGCCAGCAGTTTAAGGGGGCAGGGGTACGAGCAGTACTTC.

The chain uses TRBV18 and TRBJ1-1; no definite D call. V lost 3 bases, J lost 1 base, and 6 bases lay in between. Germline CDR1 KGHSH, CDR2 LQKENI. This CDR3 has 13 amino acids. The chain's CDR3 is CASSPQKNTEAFF. The CDR3 DNA follows: TGTGCCAGCTCACCGCAGAAGAACACTGAAGCTTTCTTT.

This clone was seen just once. This chain connects TRBV7-8 to TRBJ2-5; TRBD1 matches 7 bases. J gave up 13 bases and V 3 bases, and 8 bases lay outside the gene matches. Germline V gene lookup returns CDR1 SGHVS and CDR2 FQNEAQ. The CDR3 is made up of 12 amino acids. This CDR3 reads CASSFRDSALYF. The DNA for the CDR3 is TGTGCCAGCAGCTTCCGGGACAGCGCTTTGTACTTC.

The genes are TRBV27 and TRBJ2-7; 7 positions match TRBD1. Trimming took 3 bases from V and 3 from J; bases not matched to a gene: 5. Germline V lookup: CDR1 MNHEY, CDR2 SMNVEV (reference sequence). The CDR3 loop spans 14 amino acids. CDR3 DNA sequence: TGTGCCAGCAGTTTTTTGGGACAGAACTACGAGCAGTACTTC. Residues: CASSFLGQNYEQYF.

This clone occurred a few times. The chain recombines TRBV7-8 with TRBJ2-7; TRBD2 might be the D (5 bases). V was pared by 1 base and J by 0 bases, with 13 bases between. Germline lookup yields CDR1 SGHVS and CDR2 FQNEAQ. The CDR3 is made up of 16 amino acids. The chain's CDR3 is CASSLGTVGSSYEQYF. The CDR3 DNA reads as TGTGCCAGCAGCTTAGGAACGGTGGGGAGCTCCTACGAGCAGTACTTC.

The chain uses TRBV15 and TRBJ2-5, with D perhaps matching TRBD2 (6 bases). The tail of the sequence fits TRBJ2-7 better, so the J call may be wrong. The CDR3 sequence is 14 residues long. CDR1 LNHNV and CDR2 YYDKDF come from the germline V gene (reference sequence). DNA for the CDR3: TGTGCCACCAGCAGAGAGGGGGAGGTCAACGAGCAGTACTTC. Protein sequence: CATSREGEVNEQYF.

The chain joins TRBV19 to TRBJ2-5, with 11 bases aligning to TRBD2. The junction had 16 bases not matched to a gene; V was cut back by 5 bases and J by 5 bases. Germline V gives CDR1 LNHDA, CDR2 SQIVND (reference sequence). This CDR3 is 18 amino acids long. CDR3 nucleotide sequence: TGTGCCAGTAGTTTGGTCGCCCCGGGGACTAGCGGCGGGGAGACCCAGTACTTC. This translates into CASSLVAPGTSGGETQYF.

This chain joins TRBV11-2 and TRBJ1-4; no firm D call. The CDR3 contains 14 residues. V was clipped by 3 bases and J by 7 bases, with 12 bases between them. CDR1 and CDR2 from the germline V gene are SGHAT and FQNNGV. CDR3 bases: TGTGCCAGCAGCTTCAGGAGGAAGGTTGAAAAACTGTTTTTT. Translating it yields CASSFRRKVEKLFF.

The genes are TRBV19 and TRBJ2-4; D gene unclear. The CDR3 is 18 amino acids. Trimming took 1 base from V and 9 from J, leaving 25 bases between them. Germline-derived CDR1 and CDR2 are LNHDA and SQIVND (reference sequence). The DNA for the CDR3 is TGTGCCAGTAGTATAGGCGTGCAGCGTAGCCTAACCATATCCATTCAGTACTTC. Protein: CASSIGVQRSLTISIQYF.

This chain connects TRBV2 to TRBJ1-1; D unclear. V lost 4 bases and J 0 bases, leaving 12 bases between the germline ends. The germline gives CDR1 SNHLY, CDR2 FYNNEI. The CDR3 is 15 amino acids. DNA for the CDR3: TGTGCCAGCAGTGGGGTCGACATAGTGAACACTGAAGCTTTCTTT. Protein product: CASSGVDIVNTEAFF.

A word on this clone: The sample contains more than one DNA sequence encoding this CDR3. The V gene is TRBV27, the J gene TRBJ1-5; D not certain. V shed 2 bases and J shed 2 bases, with 7 bases lying between them. Per germline, CDR1 MNHEY and CDR2 SMNVEV (reference sequence). CDR3 size: 14 residues. The DNA of the CDR3 is TGTGCCAGCAGTTTAAGTCGGGGCAATCAGCCCCAGCATTTT. Translating gives CASSLSRGNQPQHF.

V gene TRBV11-3 combines with J gene TRBJ2-3; 8 bases map to TRBD1. V lost 4 bases to trimming and J lost 5 bases; unmatched junction nucleotides: 8. The CDR3 has 15 residues. CDR1 SGHNT and CDR2 YENEEA come from the germline V gene. Here the CDR3 reads CASSSEGQGIDTQYF. The CDR3 DNA reads as TGTGCCAGCAGCTCAGAAGGACAGGGAATAGATACGCAGTATTTT. The variable domain in full, completed from reference TRBV11-3 and TRBJ2-3, reads EAGVVQSPRYKIIEKKQPVAFWCNPISGHNTLYWYLQNLGQGPELLIRYENEEAVDDSQLPKDRFSAERLKGVDSTLKIQPAELGDSAVYLCASSSEGQGIDTQYFGPGTRLTVL.

V is TRBV11-2 and J is TRBJ2-2, with 16 bases identical to TRBD2. Germline V lookup: CDR1 SGHAT, CDR2 FQNNGV. With V trimmed by 5 bases and J by 5 bases, 5 bases remained unmatched. The CDR3 runs 17 residues. The CDR3 nucleotides read TGTGCCAGCAGCGCCTGGGGACTAGCGGGGGGGACCGGGGAGCTGTTTTTT. Encoded protein: CASSAWGLAGGTGELFF.

This clone was seen only a few times. V gene TRBV6-5 combines with J gene TRBJ2-7; TRBD1 matches at 7 bases. Germline V lookup: CDR1 MNHEY, CDR2 SVGAGI. This CDR3 is built from 15 residues. V lost 9 bases, J lost 3 bases, and 14 bases stayed unmatched. This CDR3 reads CASSGTASTLYEQYF. Here the CDR3 DNA reads TGTGCCAGTTCCGGGACAGCCTCAACACTCTACGAGCAGTACTTC.